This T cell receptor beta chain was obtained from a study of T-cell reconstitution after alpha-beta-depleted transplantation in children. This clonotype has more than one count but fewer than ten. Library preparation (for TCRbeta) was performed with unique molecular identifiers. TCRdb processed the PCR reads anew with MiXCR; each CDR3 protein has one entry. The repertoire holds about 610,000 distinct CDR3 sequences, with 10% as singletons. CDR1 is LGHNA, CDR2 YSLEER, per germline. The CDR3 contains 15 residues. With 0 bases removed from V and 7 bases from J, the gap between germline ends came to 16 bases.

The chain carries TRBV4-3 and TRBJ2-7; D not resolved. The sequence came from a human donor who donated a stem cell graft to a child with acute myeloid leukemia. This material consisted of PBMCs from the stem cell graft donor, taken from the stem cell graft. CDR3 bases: TGCGCCAGCAGCCAAGAATCCCACGGCCCCGGAGAGCAGTACTTC. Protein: CASSQESHGPGEQYF.